This T cell receptor beta chain was observed in a study of blood T cell repertoires in COVID-19. At the level of the study: Samples representing acute and convalescent COVID-19 were sourced from the United States, Italy and Spain. Sample material is recorded as cDNA or gDNA derived from T cells, B-cell-depleted T cells, or PBMCs.

In the authors' methods: Estimates of nucleated cell counts were drawn from the amplification of reference gene primers. Libraries were prepared by immunoSEQ multiplex PCR; TCRdb keeps only in-frame clonotypes and omits some of them. V and J calls and clone size are those listed in that table; D and trimming were worked out from the DNA. The data contain around 68,000 clones, roughly 88% of them singletons. Per the germline V gene, CDR1 is SGHDN and CDR2 is FVKESK. Trimming at V came to 6 bases and at J to 8 bases, leaving 4 bases not matched to a gene. The CDR3 is 14 residues long. This rearrangement joins TRBV14 to TRBJ2-1, with 13 positions matching TRBD2. This receptor was obtained from a human donor in a cohort sampled during active COVID-19. Sequenced material: peripheral blood. CDR3 residues: CASRDGLAGDEQFF. The CDR3 DNA reads TGTGCCAGCAGGGACGGACTAGCGGGAGATGAGCAGTTCTTC.